This T cell receptor beta chain was identified in a study of CD8 T cells in Susac syndrome. The study, taken as a whole, reports: The peak of CD8+ clonal expansion in Susac was seen in TEMRA cells and active patients.

The authors reverse transcribed roughly 0.5 to 1 ug RNA with random hexamers. TCRdb reanalysed the immunoSEQ multiplex PCR reads using MiXCR and keeps one entry per CDR3 protein. Here the sample spans about 130,000 distinct CDR3 sequences, around 95% being singletons. On this clonotype: What it recognizes is unknown.

Negative isolation was used for CD8+ and CD4+ T cells, and FACS enrichment was applied to TEMRA cells. The material sequenced was CD8+ T cells from PBMCs. The TCR comes from a human donor with Susac syndrome.

CDR3 sequence (DNA): TGTGCCAGCGGAAGTACGGCAACTAATGAAAAACTGTTTTTT. Translation: CASGSTATNEKLFF. The chain has TRBV12-3 or TRBV12-4 and TRBJ1-4; D is ambiguous. The CDR3 consists of 14 residues. Trimming stripped 8 bases from V and 0 bases from J, with 10 bases between.